Shown below are 12 T cell receptor beta chains from a single sample sequenced in a study of blood T cell repertoires in COVID-19. Only in-frame clones appear in the TCRdb table, and some are missing; sequencing was by immunoSEQ multiplex PCR. The sample has fewer than 250,000 clones, more than 85% seen once; the top ten hold around 1.2%. The specimen sequenced was peripheral blood. These receptor sequences come from a man younger than 40 with acute or convalescent COVID-19.

The rearrangement uses TRBV2 and TRBJ1-4; D unclear. Germline lookup yields CDR1 SNHLY and CDR2 FYNNEI. Trimming removed 3 bases at V and 7 bases at J, with 6 bases between. There are 12 residues in the CDR3. The CDR3 DNA reads TGTGCCAGCAGTGAGCACAGTGAAAAACTGTTTTTT. This gives the protein CASSEHSEKLFF.

The rearrangement joins TRBV28 to TRBJ2-3, with TRBD2 identical over 8 bases. V lost 3 bases and J lost 2; bases outside the gene matches: 13. This CDR3 spans 18 amino acids. Germline CDR1 is MDHEN and CDR2 is SYDVKM. CDR3 in amino acids: CASSFPIVAGQNTDTQYF. Written as DNA, the CDR3 is TGTGCCAGCAGTTTTCCTATCGTAGCGGGGCAGAACACAGATACGCAGTATTTT. Full variable domain (rest looked up from reference TRBV28 and TRBJ2-3): DVKVTQSSRYLVKRTGEKVFLECVQDMDHENMFWYRQDPGLGLRLIYFSYDVKMKEKGDIPEGYSVSREKKERFSLILESASTNQTSMYLCASSFPIVAGQNTDTQYFGPGTRLTVL.

This chain uses TRBV7-9 with TRBJ1-2; D uncertain. Germline V gene lookup returns CDR1 SEHNR and CDR2 FQNEAQ (reference sequence). Trimming shortened V by 3 bases and J by 5 bases, and 7 bases separated the two germline ends. The CDR3 totals 12 residues. CDR3 protein: CASSFNQYGYTF. The DNA of the CDR3 is TGTGCCAGCAGCTTTAACCAGTATGGCTACACCTTC.

The V call is TRBV9, the J call TRBJ1-1; 12 bases are shared with TRBD1. The V segment lost 3 bases and the J segment 4 bases; nucleotides outside the gene matches: 4. CDR3 length: 15 residues. Germline assignment: CDR1 SGDLS and CDR2 YYNGEE. CDR3 sequence reads: CASSGDRGLSTEAFF. The CDR3 coding sequence is TGTGCCAGCAGCGGGGACAGGGGGCTTTCCACTGAAGCTTTCTTT.

The V call is TRBV6-5, the J call TRBJ1-4; 7 bases match TRBD1. Losses at the gene ends were 5 bases for V and 8 bases for J; bases not matched to a gene: 8. Germline-derived CDR1 and CDR2 are MNHEY and SVGAGI. The CDR3 covers 14 residues. The chain's CDR3 is CASSTGTASEKLFF. For the CDR3, the DNA is TGTGCCAGCAGTACCGGGACAGCCTCGGAAAAACTGTTTTTT.

The chain carries TRBV27 and TRBJ1-5; D may be TRBD1 (5 bases). Trimming took 3 bases from V and 7 from J, leaving 10 bases between them. Germline CDR1 MNHEY, CDR2 SMNVEV (reference sequence). The length of the CDR3 is 13 residues. The CDR3 loop reads CASSFQGKQPQHF. In nucleotides, the CDR3 is TGTGCCAGCAGTTTTCAGGGAAAACAGCCCCAGCATTTT.

The genes are TRBV24-1 and TRBJ2-1; perhaps TRBD2 as D (5 bases). This CDR3 is built from 17 residues. CDR1 is KGHDR, CDR2 SFDVKD, per germline. Trimming took off 2 bases at V and 7 bases at J, with 20 bases between the two ends. The CDR3 DNA reads TGTGCCACCAGTGATTCAGACGACTATATCCGAGGGAATGAGCAGTTCTTC. It is translated as CATSDSDDYIRGNEQFF.

The chain uses TRBV21-1 and TRBJ1-6. TRBV21-1 is reported as a pseudogene. This CDR3 comprises 17 residues. CDR3 sequence reads: CASSALTRRVYNSPLHF. In DNA form, the CDR3 reads TGTGCCAGCAGCGCGTTAACCCGGCGGGTCTATAATTCACCCCTCCACTTT.

V and J are TRBV19 and TRBJ2-1; 8 bases align to TRBD1. This CDR3 has 15 amino acids. Germline V CDR1 and CDR2: LNHDA, SQIVND (reference sequence). V trimming: 3 bases; J trimming: 9 bases; junction bases outside the gene matches: 10. CDR3 region: CASSIPGQGRGEQFF. In DNA form, the CDR3 reads TGTGCCAGTAGTATCCCCGGACAGGGCCGAGGTGAGCAGTTCTTC.

This clone was seen just once. The chain combines TRBV13 with TRBJ2-7, with D possibly being TRBD1 (6 bases). V gave up 0 bases and J gave up 0 bases, with 6 bases separating them. This CDR3 has 14 amino acids. From germline, CDR1 is PRHDT and CDR2 FYEKMQ (reference sequence). The CDR3 here is CASSLGDSSYEQYF. The CDR3 DNA reads as TGTGCCAGCAGCTTAGGGGACAGCTCCTACGAGCAGTACTTC.

The V and J genes are TRBV10-3 and TRBJ2-3; 8 bases match TRBD1. With V trimmed by 6 bases and J by 6 bases, 14 bases remained unmatched. Germline values: CDR1 ENHRY, CDR2 SYGVKD. The CDR3 runs 16 residues. CDR3 nucleotides: TGTGCCATCAGCCTCCACCTAGGACAGGGTGGGGATACGCAGTATTTT. This translates into CAISLHLGQGGDTQYF.

V and J are TRBV7-2 and TRBJ1-5; unclear D gene. The CDR3 has 14 residues. Trimming removed 4 bases from V and 3 bases from J, with 10 bases in between. The V gene's germline CDR1 is SGHTA and CDR2 FQGNSA. The CDR3 protein is CASSSRQDNQPQHF. CDR3 coding DNA: TGTGCCAGCAGCTCGAGACAAGACAATCAGCCCCAGCATTTT.